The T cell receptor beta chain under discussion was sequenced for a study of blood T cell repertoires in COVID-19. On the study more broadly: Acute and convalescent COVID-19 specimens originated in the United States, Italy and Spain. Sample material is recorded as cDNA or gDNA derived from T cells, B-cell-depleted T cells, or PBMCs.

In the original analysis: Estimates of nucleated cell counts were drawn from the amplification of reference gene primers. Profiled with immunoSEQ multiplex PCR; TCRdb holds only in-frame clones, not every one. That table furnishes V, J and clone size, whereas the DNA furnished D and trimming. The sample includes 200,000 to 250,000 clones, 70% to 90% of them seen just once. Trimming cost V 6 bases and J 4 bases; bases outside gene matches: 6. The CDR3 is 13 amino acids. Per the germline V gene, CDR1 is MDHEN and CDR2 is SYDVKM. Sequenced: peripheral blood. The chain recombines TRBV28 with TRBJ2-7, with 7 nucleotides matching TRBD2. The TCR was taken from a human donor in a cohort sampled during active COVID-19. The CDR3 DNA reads TGTGCCAGCAGCCCCGGGACTATGTACGAGCAGTACTTC. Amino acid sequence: CASSPGTMYEQYF.